What follows are 12 T cell receptor beta chains derived from one specimen sequenced in a study of T cell responses to AZD1222 COVID-19 vaccine. Clones were read by immunoSEQ multiplex PCR, and TCRdb kept only the in-frame ones, dropping some. The data show 250,000 or so clones, over 90% seen once. This specimen consisted of peripheral blood, obtained on day 0 of AZD1222 vaccination. The receptors come from an adult in good health.

The CDR3 coding sequence is TGCGCCAGCAGCCACACACTCGGGGGACCCTATGGCTACACCTTC. Protein sequence: CASSHTLGGPYGYTF. The gene calls are TRBV4-1 and TRBJ1-2; a possible D gene is TRBD1 (5 bases). The CDR3 length is 15 residues. Trimming left V 3 bases short and J 4 bases short, with 15 bases between. The germline V gene has CDR1 MGHRA and CDR2 YSYEKL.

This chain connects TRBV9 to TRBJ1-1; D call uncertain. This CDR3 is 14 amino acids long. Germline V gene sequence: CDR1 SGDLS, CDR2 YYNGEE. V lost 0 bases, J lost 1 base, and 7 bases lay in between. The chain's CDR3 is CASSVGNRNTEAFF. Here the CDR3 DNA reads TGTGCCAGCAGCGTAGGAAACCGGAACACTGAAGCTTTCTTT.

The CDR3, as DNA: TGCGCCAGCAGCCCAGGGGGCGCGAGCACCGGGGAGCTGTTTTTT. Amino acid sequence: CASSPGGASTGELFF. The J gene is TRBJ2-2, the V gene TRBV5-1, with 8 bases matching TRBD1. CDR1 is SGHRS, CDR2 YFSETQ, per germline. V shed 4 bases and J 4 bases; nucleotides not matched to a gene: 6. The CDR3 is 15 residues long.

The rearrangement joins TRBV18 to TRBJ2-7; 11 bases are a match to TRBD1. CDR1 is KGHSH and CDR2 is LQKENI in the germline V gene. Unmatched junction bases numbered 4, after V lost 6 bases and J lost 3 bases. CDR3 size: 14 residues. The CDR3 protein is CASSDGTGGYEQYF. The CDR3 DNA follows: TGTGCCAGCTCGGACGGGACAGGGGGCTACGAGCAGTACTTC. The entire variable domain, with the rest obtained from reference TRBV18 and TRBJ2-7, is as follows: NAGVMQNPRHLVRRRGQEARLRCSPMKGHSHVYWYRQLPEEGLKFMVYLQKENIIDESGMPKERFSAEFPKEGPSILRIQQVVRGDSAAYFCASSDGTGGYEQYFGPGTRLTVT.

The chain employs TRBV19 and TRBJ1-1; the D is unclear. The CDR3 spans 15 residues. With 0 bases removed from V and 1 base from J, the gap between germline ends came to 9 bases. Looked up from germline, CDR1 is LNHDA and CDR2 is SQIVND (reference sequence). As DNA, the CDR3 is TGTGCCAGTAGTATAGATGGGAGCAGGAACACTGAAGCTTTCTTT. Protein sequence: CASSIDGSRNTEAFF. Together with reference TRBV19 and TRBJ1-1, the CDR3 gives the full variable domain: DGGITQSPKYLFRKEGQNVTLSCEQNLNHDAMYWYRQDPGQGLRLIYYSQIVNDFQKGDIAEGYSVSREKKESFPLTVTSAQKNPTAFYLCASSIDGSRNTEAFFGQGTRLTVV.

The CDR3: CASSFRTSGPQGGQFF. The DNA for the CDR3 is TGTGCCAGCAGTTTCCGGACTAGCGGCCCTCAAGGTGGGCAGTTCTTC. V usage is TRBV6-2 or TRBV6-3 and J usage is TRBJ2-1, with 10 bases lining up with TRBD2. This CDR3 has 16 amino acids. The V gene end was trimmed by 4 bases and the J gene end by 12 bases; junction bases not matched to a gene: 15. Germline loops: CDR1 MNHEY, CDR2 SVGEGT.

The chain is built from TRBV5-1 and TRBJ2-4; 7 bases align to TRBD2. The V gene's germline CDR1 is SGHRS and CDR2 YFSETQ. CDR3 length equals 16 residues. V shed 1 base, J shed 1 base, and the junction held 5 bases outside the gene matches. The CDR3 reads CASSLWGREAKNIQYF. Written as DNA, the CDR3 is TGCGCCAGCAGCTTGTGGGGGAGGGAGGCCAAAAACATTCAGTACTTC. The complete variable domain, with remaining parts taken from reference TRBV5-1 and TRBJ2-4, reads KAGVTQTPRYLIKTRGQQVTLSCSPISGHRSVSWYQQTPGQGLQFLFEYFSETQRNKGNFPGRFSGRQFSNSRSEMNVSTLELGDSALYLCASSLWGREAKNIQYFGAGTRLSVL.

This clone was picked up one time. V usage is TRBV11-1 and J usage is TRBJ1-2; D unclear. The germline V gene has CDR1 SGHAT and CDR2 FQDESV (reference sequence). V was trimmed by 5 bases and J by 9 bases, leaving 16 bases between them. This CDR3 has 13 amino acids. CDR3 coding DNA: TGTGCCAGCAGCGCCGGGCCTATAGGGAGCTACACCTTC. This sequence encodes CASSAGPIGSYTF.

This chain uses TRBV6-5 with TRBJ1-2, with 8 nucleotides matching TRBD1. Per the germline V gene, CDR1 is MNHEY and CDR2 is SVGAGI. CDR3 size: 14 residues. The V segment lost 6 bases and the J segment 8 bases; nucleotides outside the gene matches: 11. The CDR3 nucleotides are TGTGCCAGCAGAGGTGACAGGGGTATTGGGGGCTACACCTTC. Its protein is CASRGDRGIGGYTF.

The V call is TRBV6-5, the J call TRBJ1-3; D is unclear. V lost 7 bases, J lost 0 bases, and 10 bases lay in between. Germline V CDR1 and CDR2: MNHEY, SVGAGI. CDR3 length equals 14 residues. The CDR3 coding sequence is TGTGCCAGCAAACCGCCTGGCTCTGGAAACACCATATATTTT. Translated, it gives CASKPPGSGNTIYF.

The chain carries TRBV7-2 and TRBJ2-1; the D gene is possibly TRBD2 (6 bases). Trimming removed 4 bases from V and 11 bases from J, with 12 bases in between. The CDR3 has 12 amino acids. Germline-derived CDR1 and CDR2 are SGHTA and FQGNSA. The DNA for the CDR3 is TGTGCCAGCAGCTCGCGGGACGGCAAGCAGTTCTTC. Protein sequence: CASSSRDGKQFF.

V is TRBV3-1 (or the pseudogene TRBV3-2) and J is TRBJ2-5; the match to TRBD2 covers 7 bases. V trimming: 1 base; J trimming: 5 bases; junction bases outside the gene matches: 4. Per the germline V gene, CDR1 is LGHDT and CDR2 is YNNKEL (reference sequence). The CDR3 has 14 residues. The CDR3 spells CASSQGRGSETQYF. CDR3 sequence (DNA): TGTGCCAGCAGCCAAGGGCGGGGGTCCGAGACCCAGTACTTC.